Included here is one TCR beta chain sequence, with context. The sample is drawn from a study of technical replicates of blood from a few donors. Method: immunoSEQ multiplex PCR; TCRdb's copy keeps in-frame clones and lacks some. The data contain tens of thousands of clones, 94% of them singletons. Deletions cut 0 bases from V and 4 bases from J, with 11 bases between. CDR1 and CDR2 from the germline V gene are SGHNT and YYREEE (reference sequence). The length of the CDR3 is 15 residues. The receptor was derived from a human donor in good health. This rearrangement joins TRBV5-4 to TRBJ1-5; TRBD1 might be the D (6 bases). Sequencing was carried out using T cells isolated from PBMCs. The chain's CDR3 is CASSLDGGANQPQHF. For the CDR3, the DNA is TGTGCCAGCAGCTTGGATGGGGGGGCAAATCAGCCCCAGCATTTT.